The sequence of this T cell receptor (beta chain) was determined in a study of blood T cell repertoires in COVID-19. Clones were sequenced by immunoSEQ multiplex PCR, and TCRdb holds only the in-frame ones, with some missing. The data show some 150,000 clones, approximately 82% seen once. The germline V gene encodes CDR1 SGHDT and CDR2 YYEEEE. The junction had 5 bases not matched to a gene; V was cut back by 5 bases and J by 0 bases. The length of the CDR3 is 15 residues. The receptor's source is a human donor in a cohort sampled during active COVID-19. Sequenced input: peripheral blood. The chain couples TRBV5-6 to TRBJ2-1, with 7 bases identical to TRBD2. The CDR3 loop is CASRSSGRSYNEQFF. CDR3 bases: TGTGCCAGCAGAAGTAGCGGGCGCTCCTACAATGAGCAGTTCTTC.